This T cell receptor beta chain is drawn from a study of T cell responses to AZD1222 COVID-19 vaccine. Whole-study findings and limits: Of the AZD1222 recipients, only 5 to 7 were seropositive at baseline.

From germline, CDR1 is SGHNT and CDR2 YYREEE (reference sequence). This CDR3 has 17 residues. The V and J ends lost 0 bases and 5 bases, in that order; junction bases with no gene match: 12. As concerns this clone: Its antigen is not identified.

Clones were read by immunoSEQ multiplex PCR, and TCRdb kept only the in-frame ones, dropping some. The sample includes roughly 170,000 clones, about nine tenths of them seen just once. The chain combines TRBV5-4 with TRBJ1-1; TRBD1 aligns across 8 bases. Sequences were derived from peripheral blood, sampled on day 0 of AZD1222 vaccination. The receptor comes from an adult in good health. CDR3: CASSLAVQGARGTEAFF. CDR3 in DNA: TGTGCCAGCAGCTTGGCCGTTCAGGGGGCGCGAGGGACTGAAGCTTTCTTT.